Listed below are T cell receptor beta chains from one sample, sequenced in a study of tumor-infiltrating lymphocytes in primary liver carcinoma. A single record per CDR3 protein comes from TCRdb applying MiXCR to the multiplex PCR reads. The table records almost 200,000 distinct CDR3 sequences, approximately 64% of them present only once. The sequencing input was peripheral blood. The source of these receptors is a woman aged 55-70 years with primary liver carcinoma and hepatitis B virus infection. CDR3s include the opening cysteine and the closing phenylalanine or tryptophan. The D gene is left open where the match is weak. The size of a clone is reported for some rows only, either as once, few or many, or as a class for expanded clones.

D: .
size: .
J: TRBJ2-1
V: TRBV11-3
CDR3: CASSPGDSGNEQFF
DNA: TGTGCCAGCAGCCCTGGTGACTCGGGGAATGAGCAGTTCTTC

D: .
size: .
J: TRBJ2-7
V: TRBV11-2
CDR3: CGSCRKYEQYF
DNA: TGTGGCAGCTGCCGGAAATACGAGCAGTACTTC

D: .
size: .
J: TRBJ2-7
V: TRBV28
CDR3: CAGSPPGRGPTYEQYF
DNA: TGTGCCGGCAGCCCCCCCGGCAGAGGACCGACCTACGAGCAGTACTTC

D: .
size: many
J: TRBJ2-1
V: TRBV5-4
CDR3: CASSLEFSNEQFF
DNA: TGTGCCAGCAGCTTGGAGTTTTCCAATGAGCAGTTCTTC

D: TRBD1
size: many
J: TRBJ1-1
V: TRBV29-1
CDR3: CSVPRTGPNTEAFF
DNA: TGCAGCGTTCCCAGGACAGGACCGAACACTGAAGCTTTCTTT

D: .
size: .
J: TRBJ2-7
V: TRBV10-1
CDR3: CANIPPGDSGAQYNYEQYF
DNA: TGCGCCAACATCCCCCCTGGAGATAGCGGAGCCCAATATAACTACGAGCAGTACTTC

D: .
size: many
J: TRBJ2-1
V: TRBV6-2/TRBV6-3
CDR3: CASGEQNNEQFF
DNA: TGTGCCAGCGGGGAACAGAATAATGAGCAGTTCTTC

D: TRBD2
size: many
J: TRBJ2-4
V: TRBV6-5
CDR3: CASSPGTSGRNIQYF
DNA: TGTGCCAGCAGTCCGGGGACTAGCGGGAGGAACATTCAGTACTTC

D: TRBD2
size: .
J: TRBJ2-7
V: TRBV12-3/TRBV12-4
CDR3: CASGEGGPSGEQYF
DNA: TGTGCCAGCGGGGAGGGAGGGCCTTCAGGCGAGCAGTACTTC

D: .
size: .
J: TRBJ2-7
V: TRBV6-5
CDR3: CDSSYSKGLADSYEQYF
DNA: TGTGACAGCAGTTACTCGAAGGGACTTGCGGACTCCTACGAGCAGTACTTC

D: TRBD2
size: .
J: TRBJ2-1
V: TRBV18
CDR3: CASSPPAGVAGEQFF
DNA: TGTGCCAGCTCACCACCGGCGGGAGTGGCAGGGGAGCAGTTCTTC

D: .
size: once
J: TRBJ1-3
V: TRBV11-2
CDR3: CASSLDWGSGNTIYF
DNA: TGTGCCAGCAGTTTGGACTGGGGCTCTGGAAACACCATATATTTT

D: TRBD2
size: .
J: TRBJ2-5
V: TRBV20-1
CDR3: CSAKRTSGSKETQYF
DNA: TGCAGTGCCAAAAGGACTAGCGGGAGCAAAGAGACCCAGTACTTC

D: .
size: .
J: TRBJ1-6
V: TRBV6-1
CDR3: CTSRFLLASNSPLHF
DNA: TGTACCAGCAGGTTCCTCCTGGCCTCGAATTCACCCCTCCACTTT

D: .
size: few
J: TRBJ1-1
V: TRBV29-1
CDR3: CSDQLNLDTEAFF
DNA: TGCAGCGACCAACTCAACTTGGACACTGAAGCTTTCTTT

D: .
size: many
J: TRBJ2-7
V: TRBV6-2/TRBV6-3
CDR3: CASKLVYGLYEQYF
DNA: TGTGCCAGCAAATTGGTCTACGGGTTGTACGAGCAGTACTTC

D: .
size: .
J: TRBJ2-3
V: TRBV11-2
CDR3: CASSAGSAALTDTQYF
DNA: TGTGCCAGCAGCGCCGGGAGTGCCGCTCTAACAGATACGCAATATTTT

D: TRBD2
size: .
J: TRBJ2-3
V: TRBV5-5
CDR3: CASSQGQAGGPVDTQYF
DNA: TGTGCCAGCAGTCAGGGACAAGCGGGAGGGCCAGTAGATACGCAGTATTTT

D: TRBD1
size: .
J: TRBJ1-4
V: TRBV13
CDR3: CASGLGQGLQKLFF
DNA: TGTGCCAGCGGCTTAGGACAGGGGCTACAAAAACTGTTTTTT

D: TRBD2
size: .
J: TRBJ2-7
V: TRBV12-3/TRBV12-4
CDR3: CDSSFAGVSYKQYF
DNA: TGTGACAGCAGTTTTGCGGGAGTAAGCTACAAGCAGTACTTC

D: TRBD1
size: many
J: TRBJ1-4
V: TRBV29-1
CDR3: CSVGREGGGEKLFF
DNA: TGCAGCGTCGGTAGAGAGGGAGGGGGCGAAAAACTGTTTTTT

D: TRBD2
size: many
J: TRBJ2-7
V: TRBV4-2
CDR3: CASSRPGLAGGPYEQYF
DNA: TGTGCCAGCAGCCGCCCGGGACTAGCGGGAGGACCCTACGAGCAGTACTTC

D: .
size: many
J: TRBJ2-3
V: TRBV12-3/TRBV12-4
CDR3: CASSLNADTQYF
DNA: TGTGCCAGCAGTTTAAACGCAGATACGCAGTATTTT

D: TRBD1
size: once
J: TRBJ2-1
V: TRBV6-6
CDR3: CAGGSQGALSSYNEQFF
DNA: TGTGCCGGCGGGTCCCAGGGGGCTCTAAGCTCCTACAATGAGCAGTTCTTC

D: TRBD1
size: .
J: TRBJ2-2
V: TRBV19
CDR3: CASRTGTVGTGELFF
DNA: TGTGCCAGTAGAACCGGGACAGTCGGCACCGGGGAGCTGTTTTTT

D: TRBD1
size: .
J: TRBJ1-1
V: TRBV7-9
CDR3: CASSAQGMNTEAFF
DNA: TGTGCCAGCAGCGCACAGGGGATGAACACTGAAGCTTTCTTT

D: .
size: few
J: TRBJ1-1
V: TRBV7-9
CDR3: CASSSALIEYQGPTNTEAFF
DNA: TGTGCCAGCAGCTCAGCCCTGATAGAGTATCAAGGACCGACGAACACTGAAGCTTTCTTT

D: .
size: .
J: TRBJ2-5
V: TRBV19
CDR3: CASSLPGQETQYF
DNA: TGTGCCAGTAGCCTCCCGGGACAAGAGACCCAGTACTTC

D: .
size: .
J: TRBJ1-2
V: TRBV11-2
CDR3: CVSNSGYGYTF
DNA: TGTGTCAGCAACTCTGGTTATGGCTACACCTTC

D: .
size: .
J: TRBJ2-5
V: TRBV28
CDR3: CVSSLWGRQETQYF
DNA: TGTGTCAGCAGTTTATGGGGGCGTCAAGAGACCCAGTACTTC

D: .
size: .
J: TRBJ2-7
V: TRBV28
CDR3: CASISGVAAIRGQYF
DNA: TGTGCCAGCATCTCCGGTGTAGCGGCTATACGTGGGCAGTACTTC

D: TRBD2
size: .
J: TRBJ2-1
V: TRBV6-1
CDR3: CASSDPSGISYNEQFF
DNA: TGTGCCAGCAGCGACCCTAGCGGGATCTCCTACAATGAGCAGTTCTTC

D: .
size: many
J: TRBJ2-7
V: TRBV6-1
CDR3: CASSERIPKYEQYF
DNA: TGTGCCAGCAGTGAACGCATTCCGAAGTACGAGCAGTACTTC

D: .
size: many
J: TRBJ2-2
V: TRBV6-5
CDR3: CASSYSNSVGGELFF
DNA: TGTGCCAGCAGTTACTCGAATTCAGTGGGCGGGGAGCTGTTTTTT

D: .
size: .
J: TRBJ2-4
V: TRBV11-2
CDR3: CVSSLAGKIQYF
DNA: TGTGTCAGCAGCTTAGCAGGAAAGATTCAGTACTTC

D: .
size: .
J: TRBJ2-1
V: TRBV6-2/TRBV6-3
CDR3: CANGGAGEQFF
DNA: TGCGCCAACGGGGGAGCGGGTGAGCAGTTCTTC

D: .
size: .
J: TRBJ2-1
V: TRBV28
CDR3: CASSFVQGNNEQFF
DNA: TGTGCCAGCAGTTTTGTTCAGGGTAACAATGAGCAGTTCTTC

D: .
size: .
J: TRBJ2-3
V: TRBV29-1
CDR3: CSVAEYREDTRYF
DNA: TGCAGCGTGGCGGAATACAGGGAGGATACGCGGTATTTT

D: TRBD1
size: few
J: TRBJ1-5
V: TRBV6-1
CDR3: CASSAPGQRNQPQHF
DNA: TGTGCCAGCAGTGCCCCGGGACAGCGAAATCAGCCCCAGCATTTT

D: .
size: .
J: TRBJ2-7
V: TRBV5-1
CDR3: CASSSQSSYEQYF
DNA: TGCGCCAGCAGCTCTCAAAGCTCCTACGAGCAGTATTTC

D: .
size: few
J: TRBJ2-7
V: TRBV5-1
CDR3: CASSLEAGFGEQYF
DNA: TGCGCCAGCAGCTTGGAGGCAGGGTTCGGCGAGCAGTACTTC

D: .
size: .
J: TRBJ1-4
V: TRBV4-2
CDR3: CTSSQALRVNEKLFF
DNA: TGTACCAGCAGCCAAGCCCTGAGGGTGAATGAAAAACTGTTTTTT

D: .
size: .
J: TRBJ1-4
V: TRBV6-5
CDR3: CASTPWGVTNEKLFF
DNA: TGTGCCAGCACCCCTTGGGGGGTAACTAATGAAAAACTGTTTTTT

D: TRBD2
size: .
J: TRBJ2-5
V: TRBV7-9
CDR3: CASTSSSGRGAETQYF
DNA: TGTGCCAGCACCTCCAGCAGCGGGAGAGGAGCAGAGACCCAGTACTTC

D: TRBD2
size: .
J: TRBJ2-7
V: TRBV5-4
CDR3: CANSGSGTSGPLGEQYF
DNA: TGTGCCAACAGCGGCTCCGGGACTAGCGGTCCTCTCGGCGAGCAGTACTTC

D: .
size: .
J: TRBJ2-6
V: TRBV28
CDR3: CASSLSVGVSGANVLTF
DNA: TGTGCCAGCAGTTTAAGTGTCGGGGTCTCTGGGGCCAACGTCCTGACTTTC

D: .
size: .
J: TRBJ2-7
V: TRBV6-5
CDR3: CDSSYTKGYEQYF
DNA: TGTGACAGCAGTTACACGAAAGGTTACGAGCAGTACTTC

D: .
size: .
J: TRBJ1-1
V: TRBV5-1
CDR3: CASSSYMNTEAFF
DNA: TGCGCCAGCAGCTCGTATATGAACACTGAAGCTTTCTTT

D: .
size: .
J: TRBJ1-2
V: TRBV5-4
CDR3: CASSLYWGGYGYTF
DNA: TGTGCCAGCAGCTTGTACTGGGGAGGCTATGGCTACACCTTC

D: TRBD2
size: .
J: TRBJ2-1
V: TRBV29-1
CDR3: CSVFHPSGTIFF
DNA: TGCAGCGTTTTTCACCCGTCTGGGACTATTTTCTTC

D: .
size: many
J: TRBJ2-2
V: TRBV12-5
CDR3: CASGLGQGYTGELFF
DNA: TGTGCTAGTGGTTTGGGGCAGGGCTACACCGGGGAGCTGTTTTTT

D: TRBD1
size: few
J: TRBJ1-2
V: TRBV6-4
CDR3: CASSDLPNRGLDGYTF
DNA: TGTGCCAGCAGTGACTTGCCTAACAGGGGTTTAGATGGCTACACCTTC

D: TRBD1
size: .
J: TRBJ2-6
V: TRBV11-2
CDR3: CASSQGQFWASSGANLLTF
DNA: TGTGCCAGCAGCCAGGGACAGTTCTGGGCTAGCTCTGGGGCCAACCTCCTGACTTTC

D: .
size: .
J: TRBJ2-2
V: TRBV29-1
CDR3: CSVEDLGARELFF
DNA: TGCAGCGTTGAAGATCTCGGGGCCCGGGAGCTGTTTTTT